This entry is about one TCR beta chain. The data originate from a study of blood T cell repertoires in COVID-19. Study summary: The United States, Italy and Spain provided the acute and convalescent COVID-19 samples. The analysed material was cDNA or gDNA that came from T cells, B-cell-depleted T cells, or PBMCs.

Source study methods: Counts of nucleated cells, estimated from reference gene primer amplification, were obtained. Some clones are missing from TCRdb's copy, which holds only in-frame ones; the method was immunoSEQ multiplex PCR. V and J calls and clone size are copied from that table; D and trimming were computed from the DNA. The table has approximately 90,000 clones, about 85% seen once; the top ten hold over 10%. CDR1 and CDR2 from the germline V gene are MNHNS and SASEGT. Deletions cut 3 bases from V and 1 base from J, with 12 bases between. The CDR3 is 15 amino acids. Sequencing was performed on peripheral blood. The chain combines TRBV6-1 with TRBJ1-2; D not certain. This clonotype was obtained from a human donor in a cohort sampled during active COVID-19. The CDR3 sequence is CASSDGEWGNYGYTF. CDR3 sequence (DNA): TGTGCCAGCAGTGACGGGGAATGGGGTAACTATGGCTACACCTTC.